The rows below give T cell receptor beta chains drawn from one sample of a study of regulatory T cells in long-lasting Graves disease. TCRdb recomputed calls from the multiplex PCR reads with MiXCR, one row per CDR3 protein. The sample consists of hundreds of thousands of distinct CDR3 sequences, about a sixth of them appearing once. The data also belong to a second study, concerning T cells in Graves' hyperthyroidism and ophthalmopathy.

Sequenced material: peripheral blood mononuclear cells (PBMCs), taken at new diagnosis, from a patient treated with antithyroid drugs. These receptors all come from a man aged 40-49 years with Graves disease. The CDR3 runs from the conserved cysteine through the conserved F or W. Fields, in order: V gene, clone size, J gene, D gene, CDR3 DNA, CDR3 protein. The D gene is left open where the match is weak. Some rows have no size entry. The others give once, few or many, or a class for an expanded clone.

>TRBV12-3/TRBV12-4|many|TRBJ2-1|.
TGTGCCAGCAGCCAATACGGTAATGAGCAGTTCTTC
CASSQYGNEQFF
>TRBV20-1|.|TRBJ1-2|.
TGCAGTGCTAGAGAGGCAGGTTCCGACTATGGCTACACCTTC
CSAREAGSDYGYTF
>TRBV24-1|many|TRBJ2-3|.
TGTGCCACCAGTGATTTTGGAGTGGATTGGAGTGCCACAGATACGCAGTATTTT
CATSDFGVDWSATDTQYF
>TRBV20-1|.|TRBJ2-2|TRBD1
TGCAGTGCTAGAGATGGACCCCCTGGACAGGGGAACTGGAACACCGGGGAGCTGTTTTTT
CSARDGPPGQGNWNTGELFF
>TRBV20-1|few|TRBJ1-1|.
TGCAGTGCTAGTCTACAGGTTTGGTACACTGAAGCTTTCTTT
CSASLQVWYTEAFF
>TRBV20-1|many|TRBJ1-4|TRBD1
TGCAGCGCCAATCCGGGACAGAGCACAGAAAAACTGTTTTTT
CSANPGQSTEKLFF
>TRBV11-2|many|TRBJ2-7|TRBD1
TGTGCCAGCAGCTCGGGACAGGTCCACGACGAGCAGTACTTC
CASSSGQVHDEQYF
>TRBV18|many|TRBJ1-5|TRBD1
TGTGCCAGCTCACAAGGACAGGGGGTTGGCAATCAGCCCCAGCATTTT
CASSQGQGVGNQPQHF
>TRBV6-2/TRBV6-3|.|TRBJ2-3|TRBD2
TGTGCCAGTTGGCGGGGGGGCCTCGTGATAGATACGCAGTATTTT
CASWRGGLVIDTQYF
>TRBV5-1|many|TRBJ2-2|.
TGCGCCAGCAGCTTGGTTGGGGGTTCGGGCACCGGGGAGCTGTTTTTT
CASSLVGGSGTGELFF
>TRBV7-2|.|TRBJ2-2|TRBD1
TGTGCCAGCAGCAGGGGGACAGGAAAATACACCGGGGAGCTGTTTTTT
CASSRGTGKYTGELFF
>TRBV4-1|.|TRBJ1-4|TRBD1
TGCGCCAGCAGCGGGGGACAGGATGAAAAACTGTTTTTT
CASSGGQDEKLFF
>TRBV14|many|TRBJ1-5|.
TGTGCCAGCAGCCAAGGGGGCACTTATCAGCCCCAGCATTTT
CASSQGGTYQPQHF
>TRBV24-1|many|TRBJ2-1|.
TGTGCCACCAGTGAATGGTCAAGCGATGAGCAGTTCTTC
CATSEWSSDEQFF
>TRBV12-3/TRBV12-4|many|TRBJ2-2|.
TGTGCCAGCAGCTCTCAGGGGCCCGGGGAGCTGTTTTTT
CASSSQGPGELFF
>TRBV14|many|TRBJ2-7|.
TGTGCCAGCAGCCTCGGGGGGCCCTCCTACGAGCAGTACTTC
CASSLGGPSYEQYF
>TRBV2|many|TRBJ2-7|.
TGTGCCAGCATCCGGGACTACGAGCAGTACTTC
CASIRDYEQYF
>TRBV29-1|few|TRBJ1-1|.
TGCAGCGTTGAACCGAAATTGGGGAACACTGAAGCTTTCTTT
CSVEPKLGNTEAFF
>TRBV5-1|.|TRBJ2-7|.
TGCGCCAGCAGCTGGCTCGACACCACAAACTACGAGCAGTACTTC
CASSWLDTTNYEQYF
>TRBV19|.|TRBJ2-7|.
TGTGCCAGTAGGCCGCCAGGAACCTACGAGCAGTACTTC
CASRPPGTYEQYF
>TRBV6-1|few|TRBJ2-1|.
TGTGCCAGCAGTGACCACGTTGGAGGCTACAATGAGCAGTTCTTC
CASSDHVGGYNEQFF
>TRBV20-1|many|TRBJ1-5|.
TGCAGTGCTAGAGGTGTTGGGGGGGATCAGCCCCAGCATTTT
CSARGVGGDQPQHF
>TRBV18|few|TRBJ1-1|.
TGTGCCAGCTCACTCCAAAGCGGCGGCACTGAAGCTTTCTTT
CASSLQSGGTEAFF
>TRBV3-1|many|TRBJ1-6|.
TGTGCCAGCAGCCAGGGTTGGGTTGCGTATTCACCCCTCCACTTT
CASSQGWVAYSPLHF
>TRBV11-2|.|TRBJ2-1|.
TGTGCCAGCAGCTTATTTCAACGGCTCTTTGATGAGCAGTTCTTC
CASSLFQRLFDEQFF
>TRBV15|few|TRBJ2-4|.
TGTGCCACCAGCAGAGTATTAGGAGGGTCGTCCAAAAACATTCAGTACTTC
CATSRVLGGSSKNIQYF
>TRBV30|many|TRBJ1-5|.
TGTGCCTGGAATGAGGGATCTCAGCCCCAGCATTTT
CAWNEGSQPQHF
>TRBV2|many|TRBJ1-6|.
TGTGCCAGCACCGGCGAGGTCAGGGTCCTTAATTCACCCCTCCACTTT
CASTGEVRVLNSPLHF
>TRBV6-1|many|TRBJ2-3|.
TGTGCCAGCAGACTGGACGGTAGCACAGATACGCAGTATTTT
CASRLDGSTDTQYF
>TRBV15|many|TRBJ2-7|.
TGTGCCACCAGCAGAGCTCGGACTATAAACCCCAACGAGCAGTACTTC
CATSRARTINPNEQYF
>TRBV3-1|many|TRBJ1-1|TRBD1
TGTGCCAGCAGCCCCGAACAGGGGTGGGTCACTGAAGCTTTCTTT
CASSPEQGWVTEAFF
>TRBV18|many|TRBJ1-5|TRBD1
TGTGCCAGCTCAAAACAGGGGGCGCCTCAGCCCCAGCATTTT
CASSKQGAPQPQHF
>TRBV10-3|few|TRBJ2-1|.
TGTGCCATCAGTGAGTCCAGGGCGAACAATGAGCAGTTCTTC
CAISESRANNEQFF
>TRBV7-9|many|TRBJ2-1|.
TGTGCCAGCACCCTCAAGGGCCACCAGTACAATGAGCAATTCTTC
CASTLKGHQYNEQFF
>TRBV5-1|many|TRBJ1-5|.
TGTGCCAGCAGTTTGATGAGCAATCAGCCCCAGCATTTT
CASSLMSNQPQHF
>TRBV28|few|TRBJ1-1|TRBD1
TGTGCCTCCCAGGACAGGATGAACACTGAAGCTTTCTTT
CASQDRMNTEAFF
>TRBV7-9|many|TRBJ2-5|TRBD2
TGTGCCAGCAGCCCCGGGAGGGCGAAGGGAGAGACCCAGTACTTC
CASSPGRAKGETQYF
>TRBV4-1|few|TRBJ1-1|.
TGCGCCAGCAGCCAAGCTGTACCCCTTGAAGCTTTCTTT
CASSQAVPLEAFF
>TRBV11-2|.|TRBJ2-5|.
TGTGCCAGCAGCGGCGGACAGATCCAAGAGACCCAGTACTTC
CASSGGQIQETQYF
>TRBV6-1|.|TRBJ1-3|.
TGTGCCAGCAGGGTAACGGGCGGAAACACCATATATTTT
CASRVTGGNTIYF
>TRBV12-3/TRBV12-4|many|TRBJ1-1|.
TGTGCCAGCAGTTCTCAGGGGAGGACTGAAGCTTTCTTT
CASSSQGRTEAFF
>TRBV27|many|TRBJ1-1|TRBD1
TGTGCCAGCAGTGCGGGACAGGGGCGGAACACTGAAGCTTTCTTT
CASSAGQGRNTEAFF
>TRBV5-1|.|TRBJ2-1|TRBD2
TGCGCCAGCAGCTGGGGGCCGAGCGGGGGGGTAGGTGAGCAGTTCTTC
CASSWGPSGGVGEQFF
>TRBV2|many|TRBJ2-1|.
TGTGCCAGCAGTGAACACTGGGACACCCCAGTCTTC
CASSEHWDTPVF
>TRBV6-1|.|TRBJ2-5|.
TGTGCCCACAGGGCTGGGGGAGGAGAGACCCAGTACTTC
CAHRAGGGETQYF
>TRBV7-8|many|TRBJ1-5|.
TGTGCCAGCAGCCTTCTGCGGGCGGTGAGGCAGCCCCAGCATTTT
CASSLLRAVRQPQHF
>TRBV27|many|TRBJ1-5|.
TGTGCCAGCAGCTTTACAGGAAGCAATCAGCCCCAGCATTTT
CASSFTGSNQPQHF
>TRBV20-1|many|TRBJ2-7|TRBD2
TGCAGTGCCTACCCACCGGGGGGGAACCTTGGCTACGAGCAGTACTTC
CSAYPPGGNLGYEQYF
>TRBV5-8|many|TRBJ1-1|.
TGTGCCAGCAGCTTGGTCTCGGTGAACACTGAAGCTTTCTTT
CASSLVSVNTEAFF
>TRBV6-2/TRBV6-3|.|TRBJ1-2|.
TGTGCCAGCAGTTACGTAGGACGGACTAACTATGGCTACACCTTC
CASSYVGRTNYGYTF
>TRBV6-1|many|TRBJ2-1|TRBD1
TGTGCCAGCACCGAACCGGGACAGGGATACAATGAGCAGTTCTTC
CASTEPGQGYNEQFF
>TRBV9|.|TRBJ2-1|.
TGTGCCAGTTCCCAGGGGTCAGCGTACAATGAGCAGTTCTTC
CASSQGSAYNEQFF
>TRBV9|many|TRBJ1-1|.
TGTGCCAGCGGAGGATTGGGCACTGAAGCTTTCTTT
CASGGLGTEAFF
>TRBV18|many|TRBJ2-1|TRBD2
TGTGCCAGCTCCTGGACTAGCGGGGAGAATGAGCAGTTCTTC
CASSWTSGENEQFF
>TRBV28|few|TRBJ2-6|.
TGTGCCAGCAGTTTAATGGTCGGGGCCAACGTCCTGACTTTC
CASSLMVGANVLTF
>TRBV3-1|many|TRBJ1-1|.
TGTGCCAGCAGCCGCCGGACCCCGAACACTGAAGCTTTCTTT
CASSRRTPNTEAFF
>TRBV7-2|.|TRBJ1-2|TRBD1
TGTGCCAGCAGCTTAGCTTTATTTACTCCCCCGGGACAGGGTGGCTACACCTTC
CASSLALFTPPGQGGYTF
>TRBV9|.|TRBJ2-5|.
TGTGCCAGCAGCGTAGGACAGATAACAGAGACCCAGTACTTC
CASSVGQITETQYF
>TRBV12-3/TRBV12-4|few|TRBJ1-5|TRBD1
TGTGCCAGCAGTGAGGCCCACAGACAGGGTATGGTAGTGAGAAATCAGCCCCAGCATTTT
CASSEAHRQGMVVRNQPQHF
>TRBV24-1|.|TRBJ2-3|.
TGTGCCACCAGTCGGACGGAGGGGGCAGATACGCAGTATTTT
CATSRTEGADTQYF